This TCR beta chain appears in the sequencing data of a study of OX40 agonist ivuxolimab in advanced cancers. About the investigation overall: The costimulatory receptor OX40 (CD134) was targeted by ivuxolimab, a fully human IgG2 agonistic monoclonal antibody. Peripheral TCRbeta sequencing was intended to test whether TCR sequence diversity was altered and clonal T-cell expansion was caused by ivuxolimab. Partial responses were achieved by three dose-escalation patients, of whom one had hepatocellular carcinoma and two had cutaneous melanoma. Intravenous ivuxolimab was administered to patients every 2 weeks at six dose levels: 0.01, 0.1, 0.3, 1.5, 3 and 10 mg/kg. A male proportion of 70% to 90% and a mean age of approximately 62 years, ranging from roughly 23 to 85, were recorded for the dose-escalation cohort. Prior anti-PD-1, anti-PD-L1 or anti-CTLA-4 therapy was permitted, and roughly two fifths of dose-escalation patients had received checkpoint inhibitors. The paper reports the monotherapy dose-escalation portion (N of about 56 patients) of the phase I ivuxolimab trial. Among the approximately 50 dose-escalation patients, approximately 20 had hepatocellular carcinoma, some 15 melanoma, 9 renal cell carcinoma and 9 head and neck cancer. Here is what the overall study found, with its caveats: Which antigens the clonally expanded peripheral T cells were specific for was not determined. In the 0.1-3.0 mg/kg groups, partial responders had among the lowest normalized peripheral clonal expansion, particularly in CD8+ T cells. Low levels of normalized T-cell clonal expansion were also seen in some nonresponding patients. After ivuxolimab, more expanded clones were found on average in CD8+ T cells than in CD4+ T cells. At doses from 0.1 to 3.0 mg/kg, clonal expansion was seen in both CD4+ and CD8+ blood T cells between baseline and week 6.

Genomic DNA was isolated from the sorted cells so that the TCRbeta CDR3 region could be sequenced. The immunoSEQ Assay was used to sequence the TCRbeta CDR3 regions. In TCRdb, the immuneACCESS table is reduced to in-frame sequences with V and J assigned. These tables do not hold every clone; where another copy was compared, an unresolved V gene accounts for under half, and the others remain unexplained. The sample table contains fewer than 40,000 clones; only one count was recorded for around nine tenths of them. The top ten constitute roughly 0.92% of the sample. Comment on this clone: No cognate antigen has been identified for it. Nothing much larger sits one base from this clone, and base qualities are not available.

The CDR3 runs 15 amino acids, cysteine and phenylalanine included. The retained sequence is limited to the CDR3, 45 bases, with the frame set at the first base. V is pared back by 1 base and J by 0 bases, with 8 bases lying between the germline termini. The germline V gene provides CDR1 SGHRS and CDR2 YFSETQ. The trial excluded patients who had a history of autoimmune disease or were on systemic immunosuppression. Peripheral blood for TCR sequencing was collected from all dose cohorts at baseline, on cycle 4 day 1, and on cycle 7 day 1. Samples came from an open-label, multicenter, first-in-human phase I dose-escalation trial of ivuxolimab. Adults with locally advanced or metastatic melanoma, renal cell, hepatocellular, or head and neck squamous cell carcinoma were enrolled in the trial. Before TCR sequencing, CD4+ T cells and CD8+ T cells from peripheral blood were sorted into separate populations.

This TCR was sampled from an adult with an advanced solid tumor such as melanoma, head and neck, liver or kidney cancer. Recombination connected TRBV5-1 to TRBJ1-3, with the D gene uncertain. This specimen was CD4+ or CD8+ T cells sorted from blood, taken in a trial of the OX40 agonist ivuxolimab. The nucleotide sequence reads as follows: TGCGCCAGCAGCTTGAGCGGGAACTCTGGAAACACCATATATTTT. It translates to CASSLSGNSGNTIYF.